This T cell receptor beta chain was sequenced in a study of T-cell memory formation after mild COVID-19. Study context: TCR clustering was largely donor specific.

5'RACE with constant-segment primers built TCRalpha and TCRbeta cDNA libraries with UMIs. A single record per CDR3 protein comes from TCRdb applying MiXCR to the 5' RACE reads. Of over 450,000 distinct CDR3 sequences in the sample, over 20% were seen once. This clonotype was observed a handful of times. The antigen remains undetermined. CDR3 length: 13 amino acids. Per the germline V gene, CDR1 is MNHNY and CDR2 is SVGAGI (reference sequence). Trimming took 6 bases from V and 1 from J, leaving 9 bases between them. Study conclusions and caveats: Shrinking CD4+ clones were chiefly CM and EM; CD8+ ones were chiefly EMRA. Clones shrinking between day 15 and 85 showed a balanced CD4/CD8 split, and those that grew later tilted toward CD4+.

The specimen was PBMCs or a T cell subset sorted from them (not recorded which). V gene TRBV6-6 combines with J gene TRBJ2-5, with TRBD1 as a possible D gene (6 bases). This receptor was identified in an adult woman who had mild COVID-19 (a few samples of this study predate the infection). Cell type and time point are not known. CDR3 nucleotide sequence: TGTGCCAGCAGCGAGGGGGTCCAAGAGACCCAGTACTTC. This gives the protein CASSEGVQETQYF.